This TCR beta chain derives from a study of blood T cells in healthy people across ages. This CDR3 comprises 14 residues. Trimming took 6 bases from V and 7 from J; bases not matched to a gene: 6. Healthy Caucasian individuals from Russia aged roughly 6 to 90 served as donors. It was with a sample-barcoded 5' primer and a J-beta primer mix that a second PCR of about 6 to 12 cycles was run. Every cDNA molecule carried a tag from a template-switch adaptor bearing 12 random nucleotides. TCRdb reanalysed the 5' RACE reads using MiXCR and keeps one entry per CDR3 protein. Seen here are some 1.5 million distinct CDR3 sequences, roughly 30% observed once, and the top ten hold about 7.7%.

This clonotype was sampled from a woman under 40 in good health. The V gene is TRBV12-3 or TRBV12-4, the J gene TRBJ2-1, with TRBD2 identical over 10 bases. Material for sequencing was blood. The CDR3 DNA reads TGTGCCAGCAGATCGAGCGGGGGGGAGAATGAGCAGTTCTTC. This codes for CASRSSGGENEQFF.